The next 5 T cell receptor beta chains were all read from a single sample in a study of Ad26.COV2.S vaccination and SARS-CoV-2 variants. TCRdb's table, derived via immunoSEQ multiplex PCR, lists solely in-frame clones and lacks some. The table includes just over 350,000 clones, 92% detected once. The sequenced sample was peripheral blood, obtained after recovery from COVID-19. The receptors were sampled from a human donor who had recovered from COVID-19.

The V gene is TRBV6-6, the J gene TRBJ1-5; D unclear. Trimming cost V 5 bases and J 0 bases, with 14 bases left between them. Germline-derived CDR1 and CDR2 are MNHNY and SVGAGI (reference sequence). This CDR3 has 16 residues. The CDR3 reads CASSKGRTYSNQPQHF. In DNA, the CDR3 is TGTGCCAGCAGTAAAGGACGGACTTATAGCAATCAGCCCCAGCATTTT.

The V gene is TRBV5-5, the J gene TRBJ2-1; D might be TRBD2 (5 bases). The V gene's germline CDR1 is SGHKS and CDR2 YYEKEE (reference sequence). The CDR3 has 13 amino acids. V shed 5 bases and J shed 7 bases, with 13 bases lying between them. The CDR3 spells CASRPEGGNEQFF. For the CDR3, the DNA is TGTGCCAGCAGGCCCGAGGGCGGGAATGAGCAGTTCTTC.

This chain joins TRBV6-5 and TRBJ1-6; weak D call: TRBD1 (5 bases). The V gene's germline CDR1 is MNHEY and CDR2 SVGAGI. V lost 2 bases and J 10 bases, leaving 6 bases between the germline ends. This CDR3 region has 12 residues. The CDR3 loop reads CASSYRGSPLHF. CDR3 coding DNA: TGTGCCAGCAGTTACCGGGGGTCACCCCTCCACTTT.

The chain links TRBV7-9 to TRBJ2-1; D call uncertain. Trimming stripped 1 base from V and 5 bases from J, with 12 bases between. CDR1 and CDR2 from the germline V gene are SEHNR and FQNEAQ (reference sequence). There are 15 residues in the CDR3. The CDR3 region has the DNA TGTGCCAGCAGCTTAGGCCAGCGATTCAACAATGAGCAGTTCTTC. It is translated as CASSLGQRFNNEQFF.

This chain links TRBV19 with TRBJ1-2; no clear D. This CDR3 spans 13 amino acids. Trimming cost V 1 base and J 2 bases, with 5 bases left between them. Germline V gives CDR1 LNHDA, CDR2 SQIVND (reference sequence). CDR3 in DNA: TGTGCCAGTAGTATAGCCGCAAACTATGGCTACACCTTC. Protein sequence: CASSIAANYGYTF.